These 10 T cell receptor beta chains share one sample of origin, sequenced in a study of T cell responses to AZD1222 COVID-19 vaccine. The protocol was immunoSEQ multiplex PCR, while the TCRdb copy is restricted to in-frame clones and leaves out a portion. This table holds about 66,000 clones, 79% found once. The material was peripheral blood, obtained on day 0 of MenACWY control vaccination. These receptors originate from an adult in good health.

The V gene is TRBV28, the J gene TRBJ1-5; the D is unclear. This CDR3 has 13 amino acids. The V gene's germline CDR1 is MDHEN and CDR2 SYDVKM. The V end was cut by 5 bases, the J end by 6 bases, with 11 bases between. The CDR3 coding sequence is TGTGCCAGCAGTCGGGGATTGAGTCAGCCCCAGCATTTT. Translated: CASSRGLSQPQHF.

This chain links TRBV19 with TRBJ2-1, with TRBD2 matching 10 bases. The CDR3 runs to 14 residues. Per germline, CDR1 LNHDA and CDR2 SQIVND (reference sequence). V dropped 3 bases and J dropped 8; count of bases not matched to a gene: 4. The CDR3: CASSIGLAGDEQFF. The DNA of the CDR3 is TGTGCCAGTAGTATCGGGCTAGCGGGGGATGAGCAGTTCTTC.

The chain uses TRBV2 and TRBJ2-5, with unresolved D. The CDR3 contains 14 residues. Trimming removed 3 bases at V and 3 bases at J, with 11 bases between. CDR1 and CDR2 (germline): SNHLY, FYNNEI. Here the CDR3 DNA reads TGTGCCAGCAGTGATAGTCGGAATAAAGAGACCCAGTACTTC. This codes for CASSDSRNKETQYF.

This clone has a single count. CDR3: CASSLEAGRNEQFF. The CDR3 coding sequence is TGTGCCAGCAGCCTTGAGGCGGGACGGAATGAGCAGTTCTTC. V usage is TRBV3-1 (or the pseudogene TRBV3-2) and J usage is TRBJ2-1; D may be TRBD2 (6 bases). Trimming took off 4 bases at V and 7 bases at J, with 14 bases between the two ends. This CDR3 has 14 amino acids. The germline CDR1 and CDR2 sequences are LGHDT and YNNKEL (reference sequence).

The V and J genes are TRBV12-3 or TRBV12-4 and TRBJ1-1; D unresolved. CDR3 length: 11 amino acids. V gave up 7 bases and J gave up 6 bases, with 9 bases separating them. For the CDR3, the DNA is TGTGCCAGCACTGATTGGGCTGAAGCTTTCTTT. Residues: CASTDWAEAFF.

This sequence joins TRBV4-3 and TRBJ1-2; D perhaps matches TRBD1 (5 bases). From germline, CDR1 is LGHNA and CDR2 YSLEER. V lost 4 bases and J lost 2, with 14 bases in between. The CDR3 covers 15 residues. CDR3 in DNA: TGCGCCAGCAGCCCCGGGACTGGCCTAAACTATGGCTACACCTTC. Residues: CASSPGTGLNYGYTF.

The count of this clone is one. The chain employs TRBV11-2 and TRBJ2-1; D not resolved. CDR1 and CDR2 from the germline V gene are SGHAT and FQNNGV. This CDR3 has 11 residues. Trimming removed 5 bases from V and 8 bases from J, with 7 bases in between. DNA for the CDR3: TGTGCCAGCAGCCCTAGGGATGAGCAGTTCTTC. Translation gives CASSPRDEQFF.

V and J are TRBV2 and TRBJ1-6; D unresolved. This CDR3 region has 15 residues. The V end lost 8 bases, the J end lost 2 bases, and 13 bases lay between the germline ends. Looked up from germline, CDR1 is SNHLY and CDR2 is FYNNEI. CDR3 sequence: CASRATTPYNSPLHF. The CDR3 nucleotides read TGTGCCAGCCGGGCGACAACTCCCTATAATTCACCCCTCCACTTT.

The chain combines TRBV6-5 with TRBJ2-3, with D uncertain. V was cut by 4 bases and J by 6 bases, with 11 bases left in between. In germline, CDR1 is MNHEY, CDR2 SVGAGI. The CDR3 is 13 amino acids. CDR3 in DNA: TGTGCCAGCAGTTCCCACTTTGGCGATACGCAGTATTTT. Its protein is CASSSHFGDTQYF.

The V gene is TRBV5-1, the J gene TRBJ1-2; no clear D gene. The CDR3 is 15 residues long. Trimming removed 8 bases at V and 1 base at J, with 18 bases between. Germline V gene lookup returns CDR1 SGHRS and CDR2 YFSETQ. The CDR3, as DNA: TGCGCCAGTTCGGTCTCCCCAGGAGATAACTATGGCTACACCTTC. Translated: CASSVSPGDNYGYTF.